The 28 T cell receptor beta chains presented below share a single source sample, sequenced in a study of T cell changes during pregnancy in multiple sclerosis. Produced via immunoSEQ multiplex PCR; TCRdb's table is partial and in-frame only. The sample has tens of thousands of clones; just under 95% are singletons. Sequenced here: peripheral blood, sampled in the third trimester of pregnancy. All receptors derive from a female donor with multiple sclerosis, enrolled in a pregnancy study.

The rearrangement uses TRBV5-5 and TRBJ2-7; 11 bases are a match to TRBD2. The germline gives CDR1 SGHKS, CDR2 YYEKEE (reference sequence). The CDR3 has 15 residues. V lost 3 bases, J lost 3 bases, and 5 bases stayed unmatched. The CDR3 region has the DNA TGTGCCAGCAGCTCAACTAGCGGGAGTCGCTACGAGCAGTACTTC. Translating gives CASSSTSGSRYEQYF.

This chain links TRBV4-1 with TRBJ2-7, with 11 bases fitting TRBD1. The CDR3 spans 17 residues. Trimming took 4 bases from V and 3 from J; bases not matched to a gene: 11. In germline, CDR1 is MGHRA, CDR2 YSYEKL. CDR3 protein: CASSPMTGGTGGYEQYF. CDR3 coding DNA: TGCGCCAGCAGCCCAATGACGGGCGGGACAGGGGGCTACGAGCAGTACTTC.

J is TRBJ2-1 and V is TRBV11-2; D gene uncertain. CDR3 size: 12 residues. Per germline, CDR1 SGHAT and CDR2 FQNNGV. Trimming removed 5 bases from V and 8 bases from J, with 10 bases in between. CDR3 sequence reads: CASSAEAHEQFF. The CDR3 DNA follows: TGTGCCAGCAGCGCGGAAGCCCATGAGCAGTTCTTC.

The chain couples TRBV27 to TRBJ2-7; possibly TRBD2 for D (7 bases). CDR1 MNHEY and CDR2 SMNVEV come from the germline V gene (reference sequence). Trimming cost V 6 bases and J 2 bases, with 14 bases left between them. The CDR3 extends over 14 amino acids. The CDR3 nucleotides are TGTGCCAGCAGCCCTTCCGGGGGGCCCTACGAGCAGTACTTC. Amino acid sequence: CASSPSGGPYEQYF.

V and J are TRBV4-1 and TRBJ2-3; 12 nucleotides align to TRBD2. There are 16 residues in the CDR3. Germline V gives CDR1 MGHRA, CDR2 YSYEKL. V was pared by 4 bases and J by 4 bases, with 6 bases of the junction left unmatched. The CDR3 bases are TGCGCCAGCAGCCCCGGACTAGCGGGACGCCCAGATACGCAGTATTTT. Translated, it gives CASSPGLAGRPDTQYF.

The V call is TRBV6-5, the J call TRBJ2-7, with D perhaps matching TRBD1 (5 bases). The CDR3 is made up of 13 amino acids. Trimming shortened V by 6 bases and J by 5 bases, and 14 bases separated the two germline ends. Per germline, CDR1 MNHEY and CDR2 SVGAGI. CDR3 coding DNA: TGTGCCAGCAGCAGGGTGAGATTGCACGAGCAGTACTTC. Its translation is CASSRVRLHEQYF.

V and J are TRBV6-1 and TRBJ2-2, with TRBD1 matching 12 bases. V gave up 10 bases and J gave up 6 bases; unmatched junction bases: 6. Germline V gene data show CDR1 as MNHNS and CDR2 as SASEGT. The CDR3 length is 14 residues. CDR3 in amino acids: CATRDRGLSGELFF. In DNA form, the CDR3 reads TGTGCCACTCGGGACAGGGGGCTTTCCGGGGAGCTGTTTTTT.

The chain combines TRBV23-1 with TRBJ2-7, with 12 positions matching TRBD1. TRBV23-1 is identified as an open reading frame with a role that is uncertain. Trimming took 2 bases from V and 3 from J; bases not matched to a gene: 17. CDR3 length: 20 amino acids. CDR3 nucleotides: TGCGCCAGCAGTCAAACCCTACTCCGGGACAGGGGGCATCCTCTCTACGAGCAGTACTTC. Its protein product is CASSQTLLRDRGHPLYEQYF.

This rearrangement joins TRBV19 to TRBJ1-1; maybe TRBD1 (5 bases). The germline V gene encodes CDR1 LNHDA and CDR2 SQIVND (reference sequence). The CDR3 runs to 14 residues. Trimming pared 6 bases from V and 0 bases from J, leaving 11 bases between. The CDR3 spells CASRAGIMNTEAFF. The CDR3 bases are TGTGCCAGTAGGGCAGGGATTATGAACACTGAAGCTTTCTTT.

The rearrangement uses TRBV6-1 and TRBJ2-1, with 8 bases aligning to TRBD2. Germline values: CDR1 MNHNS, CDR2 SASEGT. The CDR3 has 15 amino acids. The trim removed 6 bases at V and 2 bases at J, leaving 6 bases unmatched. The CDR3 DNA is TGTGCCAGCAGAGGTAGCGGGATACCCTACAATGAGCAGTTCTTC. Encoded protein: CASRGSGIPYNEQFF.

A single count supports this clone. The rearrangement joins TRBV7-4 to TRBJ1-5; D gene ambiguous. The CDR3 sequence is 11 residues long. The V and J ends lost 10 bases and 7 bases respectively, with 11 bases between them. CDR1 SGHVT and CDR2 SQSDAQ come from the germline V gene. CDR3 coding DNA: TGTGCCAAGAAGTCAGGCCAGCCCCAGCATTTT. Translated: CAKKSGQPQHF.

The rearrangement uses TRBV2 and TRBJ1-1, with no clear D. In germline, CDR1 is SNHLY, CDR2 FYNNEI. This CDR3 comprises 14 residues. Trimming left V 4 bases short and J 4 bases short, with 13 bases between. This CDR3 is CASSVAGEGTEAFF. In DNA form, the CDR3 reads TGTGCCAGCAGTGTCGCCGGGGAGGGCACTGAAGCTTTCTTT.

This sequence joins TRBV5-1 and TRBJ2-1; TRBD2 matches 9 bases. J gave up 4 bases and V 4 bases, and 6 bases lay outside the gene matches. The CDR3 is 15 amino acids. Germline CDR1 and CDR2: SGHRS and YFSETQ. The CDR3 DNA follows: TGCGCCAGCAGCCTTCTAGCGGGATCTTACAATGAGCAGTTCTTC. Its protein product is CASSLLAGSYNEQFF.

The genes are TRBV6-1 and TRBJ2-1, with 9 bases identical to TRBD2. The V gene end was trimmed by 2 bases and the J gene end by 7 bases; junction bases not matched to a gene: 6. CDR1 MNHNS and CDR2 SASEGT come from the germline V gene. This CDR3 region has 15 residues. The CDR3, as DNA: TGTGCCAGCAGTGAACGGCTAGCGGGGAATAATGAGCAGTTCTTC. Translation gives CASSERLAGNNEQFF.

This chain joins TRBV27 and TRBJ2-2; D possibly corresponds to TRBD2 (6 bases). This CDR3 comprises 16 residues. Germline assignment: CDR1 MNHEY and CDR2 SMNVEV (reference sequence). The V gene lost 6 bases and the J gene lost 5 bases, with 19 bases spanning the gap. The CDR3: CASSPGGLPRTGELFF. CDR3 bases: TGTGCCAGCAGCCCTGGGGGACTGCCTCGGACCGGGGAGCTGTTTTTT.

The rearrangement uses TRBV21-1 and TRBJ1-1; the listed D gene, TRBD1, was not tested against the DNA. TRBV21-1 is assigned pseudogene status. This CDR3 spans 15 amino acids. The DNA of the CDR3 is TGTGCCAGCGAAGCCGAGGGTGAGGGGGTCACTGAAGCTTTCTTT. It codes for CASEAEGEGVTEAFF.

The V and J genes are TRBV5-1 and TRBJ2-3; 7 nucleotides agree with TRBD2. Losses at the gene ends were 4 bases for V and 4 bases for J; bases not matched to a gene: 9. Germline assignment: CDR1 SGHRS and CDR2 YFSETQ. The CDR3 covers 15 residues. The CDR3 loop reads CASSISGSFPDTQYF. The CDR3 DNA sequence: TGCGCCAGCAGCATTAGCGGGTCCTTCCCAGATACGCAGTATTTT.

This chain uses TRBV18 with TRBJ2-1, with TRBD1 matching over 9 bases. The germline V gene encodes CDR1 KGHSH and CDR2 LQKENI. The CDR3 is 14 residues long. V dropped 5 bases and J dropped 4; count of bases not matched to a gene: 3. The CDR3 loop reads CASSKGTGYNEQFF. CDR3 DNA sequence: TGTGCCAGCTCAAAGGGGACAGGGTACAATGAGCAGTTCTTC.

V usage is TRBV7-8 and J usage is TRBJ2-1; 14 bases agree with TRBD2. The CDR3 consists of 16 residues. V shed 5 bases, J shed 8 bases, and the junction held 8 bases outside the gene matches. CDR1 is SGHVS and CDR2 is FQNEAQ in the germline V gene. CDR3: CASSPSGLAGGYEQFF. The CDR3 DNA sequence: TGTGCCAGCAGCCCGTCAGGACTAGCGGGAGGCTATGAGCAGTTCTTC. Together with reference TRBV7-8 and TRBJ2-1, the CDR3 gives the full variable domain: GAGVSQSPRYKVAKRGQDVALRCDPISGHVSLFWYQQALGQGPEFLTYFQNEAQLDKSGLPSDRFFAERPEGSVSTLKIQRTQQEDSAVYLCASSPSGLAGGYEQFFGPGTRLTVL.

This clone was seen a few times. The rearrangement uses TRBV19 and TRBJ1-1; 7 bases agree with TRBD1. J was trimmed by 0 bases and V by 4 bases; bases with no gene match: 2. Germline CDR1 is LNHDA and CDR2 is SQIVND (reference sequence). The CDR3 extends over 14 amino acids. For the CDR3, the DNA is TGTGCCAGTAGTACCGGGACAGTGAACACTGAAGCTTTCTTT. Its protein product is CASSTGTVNTEAFF.

This chain connects TRBV28 to TRBJ2-7; a possible D gene is TRBD1 (7 bases). V was trimmed by 6 bases and J by 3 bases, leaving 18 bases between them. CDR1 and CDR2 from the germline V gene are MDHEN and SYDVKM. The CDR3 spans 15 residues. CDR3 region: CASRPQGGKLYEQYF. For the CDR3, the DNA is TGTGCCAGCAGGCCCCAGGGGGGAAAGCTCTACGAGCAGTACTTC.

The chain recombines TRBV2 with TRBJ2-5; 11 positions agree with TRBD2. With V trimmed by 1 base and J by 4 bases, 2 bases remained unmatched. The CDR3 totals 15 residues. Germline assignment: CDR1 SNHLY and CDR2 FYNNEI. CDR3 DNA sequence: TGTGCCAGCAGTGAAGTAGCGGGAGGGGGAGAGACCCAGTACTTC. It translates to CASSEVAGGGETQYF.

The CDR3 loop is CASRGQGLNQPQHF. In DNA, the CDR3 is TGTGCCAGTAGAGGACAGGGCTTAAATCAGCCCCAGCATTTT. The chain carries TRBV19 and TRBJ1-5; 8 bases line up with TRBD1. Trimming removed 6 bases from V and 4 bases from J; junction bases left unmatched: 5. CDR1 and CDR2 from the germline V gene are LNHDA and SQIVND (reference sequence). The length of the CDR3 is 14 residues.

This chain joins TRBV19 and TRBJ2-2, with D uncertain. Between the trimmed V and J ends, which lost 9 bases and 6 bases, there was a span of 5 bases. The CDR3 totals 10 residues. CDR1 and CDR2 from the germline V gene are LNHDA and SQIVND (reference sequence). CDR3 coding DNA: TGTGCCAGCAAATCCGGGGAGCTGTTTTTT. Protein: CASKSGELFF. The whole variable domain, remainder taken from reference TRBV19 and TRBJ2-2, is DGGITQSPKYLFRKEGQNVTLSCEQNLNHDAMYWYRQDPGQGLRLIYYSQIVNDFQKGDIAEGYSVSREKKESFPLTVTSAQKNPTAFYLCASKSGELFFGEGSRLTVL.

J is TRBJ2-3 and V is TRBV7-9; TRBD2 matches at 9 bases. With V trimmed by 3 bases and J by 4 bases, 5 bases remained unmatched. From germline, CDR1 is SEHNR and CDR2 FQNEAQ (reference sequence). This CDR3 spans 15 amino acids. The CDR3: CASSFGSSGADTQYF. DNA for the CDR3: TGTGCCAGCAGCTTTGGTTCTAGCGGGGCAGATACGCAGTATTTT.

For the CDR3, the DNA is TGTGCCAGCAGTTTATTGGGGACAGGGGGGGGTGAAGCTTTCTTT. Amino acids: CASSLLGTGGGEAFF. The rearrangement uses TRBV27 and TRBJ1-1; 11 bases are shared with TRBD1. Germline trimming cut 1 base from V and 7 bases from J; bases unmatched to any gene: 5. The CDR3 length is 15 residues. CDR1 is MNHEY, CDR2 SMNVEV, per germline (reference sequence).

The chain has TRBV28 and TRBJ2-7, with TRBD1 as a possible D gene (6 bases). Germline loops: CDR1 MDHEN, CDR2 SYDVKM. This CDR3 has 15 amino acids. V lost 2 bases and J 2 bases, leaving 13 bases between the germline ends. CDR3 in amino acids: CASSLGGQLTYEQYF. In nucleotides, the CDR3 is TGTGCCAGCAGTTTAGGGGGCCAATTAACCTACGAGCAGTACTTC.

The chain joins TRBV28 to TRBJ2-3; D perhaps matches TRBD1 (6 bases). The CDR3 is 13 residues long. V gave up 6 bases and J gave up 4 bases, with 11 bases separating them. Germline V gene sequence: CDR1 MDHEN, CDR2 SYDVKM. Here the CDR3 reads CASRQDSADTQYF. The CDR3 nucleotides read TGTGCCAGCAGGCAGGACAGCGCAGATACGCAGTATTTT.